This entry is about one TCR beta chain. Its antigen is still unknown. The data were taken from a study of T cell responses to AZD1222 COVID-19 vaccine. Whole-study findings and limits: After the peak T cell response, and only then, were repertoires sampled. Most donors were white British, females outnumbered males, and clonal diversity was possibly underestimated.

Assay used: immunoSEQ multiplex PCR; TCRdb lists only in-frame clones, some missing. Of fewer than 55,000 clones in the sample, about 92% were seen once. Trimming took off 1 base at V and 0 bases at J, with 7 bases between the two ends. The CDR3 loop spans 15 amino acids. From germline, CDR1 is SGHTA and CDR2 FQGNSA. The clonotype was recovered from an adult who received the AZD1222 COVID-19 vaccine. The source was peripheral blood, collected 28 days after the second AZD1222 dose. J is TRBJ1-3 and V is TRBV7-2; no definite D call. As DNA, the CDR3 is TGTGCCAGCAGCTTAGGACTGCACTCTGGAAACACCATATATTTT. This gives the protein CASSLGLHSGNTIYF.